This section outlines one T cell receptor beta chain sequence together with its context. Participants, about 18 to 90 years old, spanned under 25 US areas. The study assigned cohorts using participant-reported clinical history. The protocol was immunoSEQ multiplex PCR, while the TCRdb copy is restricted to in-frame clones and leaves out a portion. The sample lists just over 250,000 clones; about 86% were seen once. The V and J ends lost 3 bases and 0 bases, in that order; junction bases with no gene match: 11. The germline V gene has CDR1 SEHNR and CDR2 FQNEAQ (reference sequence). The CDR3 is 18 amino acids. The data stem from a study of blood T cell repertoires in COVID-19. Study-wide background: Spain, Italy and the United States supplied samples that represented acute and convalescent COVID-19.

This clonotype originated in a young man with acute COVID-19. Material: PBMCs or T cells enriched from blood (not recorded which). The rearrangement links TRBV7-9 to TRBJ2-4; the match to TRBD1 covers 7 bases. CDR3 loop: CASSFNSGTALAKNIQYF. The CDR3 DNA follows: TGTGCCAGCAGCTTTAACTCCGGGACAGCTCTAGCCAAAAACATTCAGTACTTC.